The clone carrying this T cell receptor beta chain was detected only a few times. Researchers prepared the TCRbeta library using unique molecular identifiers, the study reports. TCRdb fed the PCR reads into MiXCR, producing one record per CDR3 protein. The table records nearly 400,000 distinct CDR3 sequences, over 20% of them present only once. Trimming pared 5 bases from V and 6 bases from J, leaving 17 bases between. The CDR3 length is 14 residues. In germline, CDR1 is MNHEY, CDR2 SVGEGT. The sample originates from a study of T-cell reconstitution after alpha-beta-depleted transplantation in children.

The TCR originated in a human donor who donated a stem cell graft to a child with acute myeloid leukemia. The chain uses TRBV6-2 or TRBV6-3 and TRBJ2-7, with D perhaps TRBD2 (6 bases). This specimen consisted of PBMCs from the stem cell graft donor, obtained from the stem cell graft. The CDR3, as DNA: TGTGCCAGCAGTAAGACCTTCCTTAGCGGCGAGCAGTACTTC. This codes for CASSKTFLSGEQYF.